This T cell receptor (beta chain) was captured by sequencing in a study of blood T cell repertoires in COVID-19. Study context: Collection of acute and convalescent COVID-19 samples took place in the United States, Italy and Spain.

The CDR3 is 13 residues long. The J segment lost 4 bases and the V segment lost 5 bases, leaving 2 bases of the junction unmatched. Germline CDR1 is SEHNR and CDR2 is FQNEAQ (reference sequence). In the original processing: For nucleated cells, counts were estimated from reference gene primer amplification. Profiling relied on immunoSEQ multiplex PCR, and the TCRdb table lists in-frame clones only, not all of them. Clonal size and the V and J genes are those of that table, whereas D and trimming came from the DNA. The sample holds around 340,000 clones, over 70% seen once. Sequencing was done on a sample of peripheral blood. The source of this sequence is a man aged 30 to 45 with active or convalescent COVID-19. The rearrangement joins TRBV7-9 to TRBJ2-3; the match to TRBD2 covers 8 bases. The CDR3 nucleotides read TGTGCCAGCAGCCACGGGGGGGCAGATACGCAGTATTTT. Its translation is CASSHGGADTQYF.